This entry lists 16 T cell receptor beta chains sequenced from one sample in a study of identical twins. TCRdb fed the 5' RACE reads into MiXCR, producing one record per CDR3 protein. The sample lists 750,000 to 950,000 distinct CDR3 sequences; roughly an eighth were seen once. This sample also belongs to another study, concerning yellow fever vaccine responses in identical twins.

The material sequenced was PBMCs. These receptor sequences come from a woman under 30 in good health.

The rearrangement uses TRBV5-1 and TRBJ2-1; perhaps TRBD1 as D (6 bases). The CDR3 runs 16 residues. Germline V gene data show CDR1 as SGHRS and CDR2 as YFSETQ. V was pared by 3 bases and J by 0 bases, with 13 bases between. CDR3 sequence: CASSSDRLNSYNEQFF. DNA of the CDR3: TGCGCCAGCAGCTCGGACAGACTAAACTCCTACAATGAGCAGTTCTTC.

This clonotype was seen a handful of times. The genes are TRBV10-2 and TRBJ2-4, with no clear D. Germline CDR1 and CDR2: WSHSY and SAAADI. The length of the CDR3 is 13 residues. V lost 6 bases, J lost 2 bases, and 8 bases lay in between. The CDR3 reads CASRETSKNIQYF. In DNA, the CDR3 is TGCGCCAGCAGAGAGACATCCAAAAACATTCAGTACTTC.

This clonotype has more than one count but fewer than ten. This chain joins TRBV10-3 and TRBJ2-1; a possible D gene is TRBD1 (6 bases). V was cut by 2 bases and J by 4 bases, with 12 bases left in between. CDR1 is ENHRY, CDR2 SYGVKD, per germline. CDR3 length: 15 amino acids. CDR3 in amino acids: CAISEADQGYNEQFF. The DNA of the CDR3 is TGTGCCATCAGTGAGGCAGACCAGGGGTACAATGAGCAGTTCTTC.

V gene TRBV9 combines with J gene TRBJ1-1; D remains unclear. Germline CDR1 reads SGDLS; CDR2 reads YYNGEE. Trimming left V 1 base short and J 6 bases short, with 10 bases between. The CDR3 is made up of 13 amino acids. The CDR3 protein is CASSVWPGSEAFF. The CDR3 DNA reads TGTGCCAGCAGCGTATGGCCTGGGTCTGAAGCTTTCTTT.

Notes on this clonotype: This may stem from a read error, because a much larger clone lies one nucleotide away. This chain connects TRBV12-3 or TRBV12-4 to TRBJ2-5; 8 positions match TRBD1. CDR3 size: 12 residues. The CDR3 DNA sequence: TGTGCCAGCAGGACAGGGGTAGAGGCCCAGTACTTC. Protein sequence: CASRTGVEAQYF.

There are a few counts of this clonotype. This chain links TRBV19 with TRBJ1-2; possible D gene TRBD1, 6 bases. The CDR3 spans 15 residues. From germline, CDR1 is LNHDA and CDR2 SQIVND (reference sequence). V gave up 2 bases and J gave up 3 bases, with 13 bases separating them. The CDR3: CASSILTRTDYGYTF. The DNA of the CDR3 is TGTGCCAGTAGTATATTAACCCGGACAGACTATGGCTACACCTTC. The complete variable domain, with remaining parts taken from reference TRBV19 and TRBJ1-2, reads DGGITQSPKYLFRKEGQNVTLSCEQNLNHDAMYWYRQDPGQGLRLIYYSQIVNDFQKGDIAEGYSVSREKKESFPLTVTSAQKNPTAFYLCASSILTRTDYGYTFGSGTRLTVV.

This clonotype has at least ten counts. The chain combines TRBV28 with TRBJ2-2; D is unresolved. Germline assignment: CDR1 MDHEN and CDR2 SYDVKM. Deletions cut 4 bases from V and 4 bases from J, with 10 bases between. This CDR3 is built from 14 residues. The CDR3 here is CASSSWTRTGELFF. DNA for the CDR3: TGTGCCAGCAGTTCCTGGACCCGCACCGGGGAGCTGTTTTTT.

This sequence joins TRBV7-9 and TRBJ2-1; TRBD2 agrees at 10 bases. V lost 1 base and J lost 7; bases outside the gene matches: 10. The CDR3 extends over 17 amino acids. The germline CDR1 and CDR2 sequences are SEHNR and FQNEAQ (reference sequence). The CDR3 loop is CASSLGPLLAGVNEQFF. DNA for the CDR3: TGTGCCAGCAGCTTAGGCCCGTTGCTAGCGGGAGTAAATGAGCAGTTCTTC.

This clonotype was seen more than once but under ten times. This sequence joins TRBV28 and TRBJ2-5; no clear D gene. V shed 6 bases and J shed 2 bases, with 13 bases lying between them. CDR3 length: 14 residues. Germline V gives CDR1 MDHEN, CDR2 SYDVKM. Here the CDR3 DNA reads TGTGCCAGCAGCCAAACAGTGGTACAAGAGACCCAGTACTTC. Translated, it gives CASSQTVVQETQYF.

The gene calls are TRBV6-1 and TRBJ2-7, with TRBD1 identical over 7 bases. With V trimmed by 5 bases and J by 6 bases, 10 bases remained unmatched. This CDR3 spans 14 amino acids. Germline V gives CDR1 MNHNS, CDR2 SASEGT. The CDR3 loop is CASSRQGGTGEQYV. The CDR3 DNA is TGTGCCAGCAGTCGACAGGGCGGAACGGGCGAGCAGTACGTC.

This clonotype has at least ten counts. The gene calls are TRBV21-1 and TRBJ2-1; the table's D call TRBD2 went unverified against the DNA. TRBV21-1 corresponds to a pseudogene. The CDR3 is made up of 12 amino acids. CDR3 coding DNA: TGTGCCAGCAGCAAATCGGGACTAGATCAATTCTTC. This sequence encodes CASSKSGLDQFF.

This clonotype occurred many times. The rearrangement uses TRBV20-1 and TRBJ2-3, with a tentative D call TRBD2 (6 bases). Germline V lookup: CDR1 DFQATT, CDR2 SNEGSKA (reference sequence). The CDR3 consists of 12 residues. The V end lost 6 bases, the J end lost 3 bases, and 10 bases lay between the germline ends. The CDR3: CSAQEGTDTQYF. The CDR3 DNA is TGCAGTGCCCAGGAGGGGACAGATACGCAGTATTTT.

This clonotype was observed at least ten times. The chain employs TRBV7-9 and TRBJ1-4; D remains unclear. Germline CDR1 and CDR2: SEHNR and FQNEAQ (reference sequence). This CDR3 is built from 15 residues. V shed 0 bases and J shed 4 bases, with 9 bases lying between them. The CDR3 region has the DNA TGTGCCAGCAGCTTAGCCCTTGGGGTTAATGAAAAACTGTTTTTT. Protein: CASSLALGVNEKLFF.

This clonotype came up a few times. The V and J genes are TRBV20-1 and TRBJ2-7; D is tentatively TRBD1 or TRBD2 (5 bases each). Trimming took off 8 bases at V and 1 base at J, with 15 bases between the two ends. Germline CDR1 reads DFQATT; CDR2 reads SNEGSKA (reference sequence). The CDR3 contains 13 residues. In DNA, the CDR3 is TGCAGTACCACCCCGGGGCAGTCCTACGAGCAGTACGTC. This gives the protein CSTTPGQSYEQYV.

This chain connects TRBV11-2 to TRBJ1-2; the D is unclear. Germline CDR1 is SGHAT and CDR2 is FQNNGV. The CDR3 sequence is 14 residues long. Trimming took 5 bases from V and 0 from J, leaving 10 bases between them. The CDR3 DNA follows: TGTGCCAGCAGCGAGCCCACCCCTAACTATGGCTACACCTTC. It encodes CASSEPTPNYGYTF.

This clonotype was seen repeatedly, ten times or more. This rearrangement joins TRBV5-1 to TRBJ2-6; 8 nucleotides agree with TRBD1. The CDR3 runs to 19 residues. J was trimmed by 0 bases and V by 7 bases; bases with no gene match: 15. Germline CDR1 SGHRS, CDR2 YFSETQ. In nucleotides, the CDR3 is TGCGCCAGCGGACTCTCTCAGGGGGCTGGCCCCTCTGGGGCCAACGTCCTGACTTTC. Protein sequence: CASGLSQGAGPSGANVLTF.